What follows are 6 T cell receptor beta chains derived from one specimen sequenced in a study of CD4 T cells in relation to SARS-CoV-2 and coronaviruses. The unexposed donors gave CD4+ T cells in about 2011-2019, prior to COVID-19. Only in-frame clones appear in the TCRdb table, and some are missing; sequencing was by immunoSEQ multiplex PCR. The data show about 65,000 clones, over 70% seen once. Material for sequencing was memory CD4+ T cells from PBMCs. The receptors here all came from a human donor in good health.

The J gene is TRBJ2-7, the V gene TRBV27, with 7 bases that match TRBD2. Germline V lookup: CDR1 MNHEY, CDR2 SMNVEV (reference sequence). The V and J ends lost 3 bases and 4 bases, in that order; junction bases with no gene match: 3. The CDR3 runs 13 residues. The CDR3 DNA reads TGTGCCAGCAGTTTGAAGCGGGGTTACGAGCAGTACTTC. Translation: CASSLKRGYEQYF.

This chain joins TRBV18 and TRBJ1-2; D gene unclear. Germline V lookup: CDR1 KGHSH, CDR2 LQKENI. V lost 5 bases to trimming and J lost 6 bases, with 25 bases between them. The CDR3 has 17 residues. The CDR3 sequence: CASSSGRRSLGEDGYTF. CDR3 nucleotide sequence: TGTGCCAGCTCATCAGGCCGCAGGAGCTTGGGTGAGGATGGCTACACCTTC.

The rearrangement joins TRBV9 to TRBJ2-1; 15 bases are shared with TRBD2. V lost 2 bases to trimming and J lost 9 bases; unmatched junction nucleotides: 9. The CDR3 loop spans 17 amino acids. Germline CDR1 SGDLS, CDR2 YYNGEE. The CDR3 region is CASSVLLGLAGGGEQFF. The CDR3 nucleotides are TGTGCCAGCAGCGTTTTATTAGGACTAGCGGGGGGGGGTGAGCAGTTCTTC.

The rearrangement joins TRBV4-3 to TRBJ1-4; D ambiguous. Trimming shortened V by 1 base and J by 3 bases, and 18 bases separated the two germline ends. CDR3 size: 18 residues. Germline-derived CDR1 and CDR2 are LGHNA and YSLEER. CDR3 in amino acids: CASSQGVRGSFANEKLFF. Here the CDR3 DNA reads TGCGCCAGCAGCCAAGGAGTTCGGGGTTCTTTCGCTAATGAAAAACTGTTTTTT.

This chain connects TRBV7-3 to TRBJ2-1, with TRBD2 matching 10 bases. Per the germline V gene, CDR1 is SGHTA and CDR2 is FQGTGA. The CDR3 totals 15 residues. With 5 bases clipped from V and 5 bases from J, the junction kept 6 bases outside the gene matches. CDR3 nucleotides: TGTGCCAGCAGCCCCGGGACTAGCGCTGACAATGAGCAGTTCTTC. Its translation: CASSPGTSADNEQFF.

This chain links TRBV6-1 with TRBJ2-5, with 10 bases identical to TRBD1. The germline gives CDR1 MNHNS, CDR2 SASEGT. V trimming: 3 bases; J trimming: 4 bases; junction bases outside the gene matches: 5. The CDR3 has 15 residues. Written as DNA, the CDR3 is TGTGCCAGCAGTGAGACAGGGGGCCGAGGAGAGACCCAGTACTTC. The encoded protein is CASSETGGRGETQYF.